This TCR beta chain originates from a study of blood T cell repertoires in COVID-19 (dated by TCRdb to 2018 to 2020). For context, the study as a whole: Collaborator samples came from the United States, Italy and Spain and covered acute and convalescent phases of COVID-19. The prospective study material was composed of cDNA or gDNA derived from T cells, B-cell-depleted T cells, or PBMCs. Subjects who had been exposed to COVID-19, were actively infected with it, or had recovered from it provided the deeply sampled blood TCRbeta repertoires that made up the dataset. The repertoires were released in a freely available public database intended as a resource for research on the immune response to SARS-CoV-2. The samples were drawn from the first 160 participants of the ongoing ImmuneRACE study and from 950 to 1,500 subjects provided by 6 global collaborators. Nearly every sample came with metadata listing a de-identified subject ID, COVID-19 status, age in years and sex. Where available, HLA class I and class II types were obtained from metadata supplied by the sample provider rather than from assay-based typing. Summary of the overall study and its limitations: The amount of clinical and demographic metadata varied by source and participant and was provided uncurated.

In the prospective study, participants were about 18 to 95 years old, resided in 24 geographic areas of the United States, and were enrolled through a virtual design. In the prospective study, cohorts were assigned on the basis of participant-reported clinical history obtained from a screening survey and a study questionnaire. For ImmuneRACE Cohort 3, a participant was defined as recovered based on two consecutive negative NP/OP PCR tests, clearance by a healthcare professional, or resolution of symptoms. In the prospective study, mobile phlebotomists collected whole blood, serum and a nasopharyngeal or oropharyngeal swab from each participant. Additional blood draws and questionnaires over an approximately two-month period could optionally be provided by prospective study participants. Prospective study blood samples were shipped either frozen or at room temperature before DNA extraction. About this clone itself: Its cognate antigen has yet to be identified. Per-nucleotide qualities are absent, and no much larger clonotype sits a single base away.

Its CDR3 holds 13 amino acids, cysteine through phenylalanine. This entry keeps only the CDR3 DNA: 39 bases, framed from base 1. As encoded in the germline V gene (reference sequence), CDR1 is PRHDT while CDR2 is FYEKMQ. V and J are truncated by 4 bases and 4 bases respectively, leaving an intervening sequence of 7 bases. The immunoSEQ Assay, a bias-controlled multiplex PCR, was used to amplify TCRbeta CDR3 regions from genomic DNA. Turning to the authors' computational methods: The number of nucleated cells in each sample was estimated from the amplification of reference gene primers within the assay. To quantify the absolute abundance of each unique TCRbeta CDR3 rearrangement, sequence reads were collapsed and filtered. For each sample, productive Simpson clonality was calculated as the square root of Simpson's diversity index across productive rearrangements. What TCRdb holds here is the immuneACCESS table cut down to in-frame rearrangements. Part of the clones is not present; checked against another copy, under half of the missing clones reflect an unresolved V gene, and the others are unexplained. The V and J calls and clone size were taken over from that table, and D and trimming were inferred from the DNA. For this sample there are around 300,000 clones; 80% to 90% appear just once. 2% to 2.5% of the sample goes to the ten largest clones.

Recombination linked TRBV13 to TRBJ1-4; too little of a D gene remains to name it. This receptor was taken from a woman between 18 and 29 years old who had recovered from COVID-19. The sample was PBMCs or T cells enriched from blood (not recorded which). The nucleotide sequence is TGTGCCAGCAGCTCTAGGAATAATGAAAAACTGTTTTTT. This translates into CASSSRNNEKLFF.